The T cell receptor (beta chain) under discussion was sequenced for a study of cytomegalovirus exposure and HLA in healthy donors. The primer mix had 60 Vbeta and 13 Jbeta primers. The method was immunoSEQ multiplex PCR; TCRdb's version includes in-frame clones alone and lacks a portion of them. The table shows about 98,000 clones, with around two thirds occurring only once. The sample consisted of PBMCs. The TCR comes from a male donor in good health and CMV-seronegative.

In nucleotides, the CDR3 is TGTGCCAGCAGCGGCGGGTCCGGTGCCCTCACCTTC. Its protein is CASSGGSGALTF. The chain recombines TRBV6-4 with TRBJ1-2; D is uncertain. Trimming took off 6 bases at V and 13 bases at J, with 18 bases between the two ends. The germline gives CDR1 MRHNA, CDR2 SNTAGT. This CDR3 contains 12 residues.